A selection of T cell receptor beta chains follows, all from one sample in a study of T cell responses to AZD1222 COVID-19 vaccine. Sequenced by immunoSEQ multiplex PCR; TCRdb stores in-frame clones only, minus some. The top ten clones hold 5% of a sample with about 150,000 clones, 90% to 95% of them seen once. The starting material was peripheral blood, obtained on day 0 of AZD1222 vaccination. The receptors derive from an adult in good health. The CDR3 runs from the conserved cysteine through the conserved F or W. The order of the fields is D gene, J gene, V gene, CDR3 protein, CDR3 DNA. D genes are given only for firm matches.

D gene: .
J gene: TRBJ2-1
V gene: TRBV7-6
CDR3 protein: CASSFAPEGKYNEQFF
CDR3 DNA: TGTGCCAGCAGCTTTGCCCCGGAGGGAAAATACAATGAGCAGTTCTTC

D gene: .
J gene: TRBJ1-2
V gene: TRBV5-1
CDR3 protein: CASSLYGDYGYTF
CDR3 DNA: TGCGCCAGCAGCTTGTACGGCGACTATGGCTACACCTTC

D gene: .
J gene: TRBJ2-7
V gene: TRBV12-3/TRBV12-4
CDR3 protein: CASTGSGYLEQYF
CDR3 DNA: TGTGCCAGCACCGGCTCCGGTTATTTAGAGCAGTACTTC

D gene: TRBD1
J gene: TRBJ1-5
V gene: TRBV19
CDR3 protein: CASRQTGVYNQPQHF
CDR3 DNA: TGTGCCAGTAGACAAACAGGGGTCTACAATCAGCCCCAGCATTTT

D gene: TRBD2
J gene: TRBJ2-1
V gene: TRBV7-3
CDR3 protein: CASSLQREGHEQFF
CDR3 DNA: TGTGCCAGCAGCTTACAGCGGGAGGGCCATGAGCAGTTCTTC

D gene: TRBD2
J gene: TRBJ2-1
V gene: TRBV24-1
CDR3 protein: CATSDLREALTSGGYNEQFF
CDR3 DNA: TGTGCCACCAGTGATTTGCGGGAAGCCCTGACTAGCGGGGGTTACAATGAGCAGTTCTTC

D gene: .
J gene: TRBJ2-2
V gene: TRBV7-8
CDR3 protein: CASSPLGGPGELFF
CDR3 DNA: TGTGCCAGCAGCCCCCTAGGCGGCCCCGGGGAGCTGTTTTTT

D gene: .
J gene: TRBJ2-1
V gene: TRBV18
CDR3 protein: CASHWGSSYNEQFF
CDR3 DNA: TGTGCCAGCCACTGGGGGAGCTCCTACAATGAGCAGTTCTTC

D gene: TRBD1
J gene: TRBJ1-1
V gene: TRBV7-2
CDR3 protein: CASTRQGAARNTEAFF
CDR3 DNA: TGTGCCAGCACCCGACAGGGGGCTGCGAGGAACACTGAAGCTTTCTTT

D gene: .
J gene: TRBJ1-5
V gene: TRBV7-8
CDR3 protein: CASSLAGTPRQPQHF
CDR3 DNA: TGTGCCAGCAGCTTAGCTGGGACACCGCGTCAGCCCCAGCATTTT

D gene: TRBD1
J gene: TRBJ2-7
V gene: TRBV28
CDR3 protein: CASSPTGWRLYEQYF
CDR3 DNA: TGTGCCAGCAGTCCGACAGGGTGGAGGCTCTACGAGCAGTACTTC

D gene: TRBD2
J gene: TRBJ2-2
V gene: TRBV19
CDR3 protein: CASSIDSGTVPGGGELFF
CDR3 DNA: TGTGCCAGTAGTATTGATAGCGGGACGGTCCCCGGGGGCGGGGAGCTGTTTTTT

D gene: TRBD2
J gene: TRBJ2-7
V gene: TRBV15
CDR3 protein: CATSSRREGYEQYF
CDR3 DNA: TGTGCCACCAGCAGTCGGCGGGAGGGTTACGAGCAGTACTTC